This passage covers 21 T cell receptor beta chains from one sample sequenced in a study of Graves' ophthalmopathy and Graves' hyperthyroidism. For repertoire sequencing, the TCR beta CDR3 regions were amplified from RNA transcripts. An initial RT-PCR round employing HTBI primers preceded a second-round multiplex PCR. TCRdb itself ran the multiplex PCR reads through MiXCR, one entry per CDR3 protein. This table has under 400,000 distinct CDR3 sequences, 15% to 20% appearing once. Sequences were obtained from peripheral blood. The receptors shown here come from an adult man with Graves' ophthalmopathy.

This clonotype was observed at least ten times. V and J are TRBV18 and TRBJ2-5, with TRBD2 identical over 8 bases. The germline V gene has CDR1 KGHSH and CDR2 LQKENI. The CDR3 spans 14 residues. Losses at the gene ends were 4 bases for V and 5 bases for J; bases not matched to a gene: 6. The CDR3 nucleotides read TGTGCCAGCTCACAACTAGCGGACCTCGAGACCCAGTACTTC. Its protein is CASSQLADLETQYF. Supplemented by reference TRBV18 and TRBJ2-5, the full variable domain reads NAGVMQNPRHLVRRRGQEARLRCSPMKGHSHVYWYRQLPEEGLKFMVYLQKENIIDESGMPKERFSAEFPKEGPSILRIQQVVRGDSAAYFCASSQLADLETQYFGPGTRLLVL.

This clonotype was seen many times. The chain is built from TRBV6-1 and TRBJ1-2; no clear D gene. CDR3 length: 13 residues. Germline V gene lookup returns CDR1 MNHNS and CDR2 SASEGT. V gave up 8 bases and J gave up 4 bases, with 14 bases separating them. CDR3 nucleotides: TGTGCCAGCTCGCCGGGTTTTCGCTATGGCTACACCTTC. Protein sequence: CASSPGFRYGYTF.

This clonotype was counted only a few times. The rearrangement uses TRBV6-2 or TRBV6-3 and TRBJ1-5; 7 bases are shared with TRBD1. Germline V gene sequence: CDR1 MNHEY, CDR2 SVGEGT. The CDR3 has 15 amino acids. V gave up 8 bases and J gave up 2 bases; unmatched junction bases: 9. The CDR3 sequence is CASCPSTGGNQPQHF. As DNA, the CDR3 is TGTGCCAGCTGCCCGTCTACAGGGGGCAATCAGCCCCAGCATTTT.

This clonotype was observed at least ten times. The chain carries TRBV13 and TRBJ2-7, with D perhaps matching TRBD1 (5 bases). This CDR3 has 13 amino acids. The germline gives CDR1 PRHDT, CDR2 FYEKMQ (reference sequence). Trimming shortened V by 4 bases and J by 1 base, and 8 bases separated the two germline ends. CDR3 sequence reads: CASSSDTSYEQYF. CDR3 nucleotide sequence: TGTGCCAGCAGCTCGGACACATCCTACGAGCAGTACTTC. Based on the CDR3 plus reference TRBV13 and TRBJ2-7, the full variable domain is AAGVIQSPRHLIKEKRETATLKCYPIPRHDTVYWYQQGPGQDPQFLISFYEKMQSDKGSIPDRFSAQQFSDYHSELNMSSLELGDSALYFCASSSDTSYEQYFGPGTRLTVT.

This clonotype was picked up many times. A read error is likely, as this CDR3 ends without the conserved phenylalanine or tryptophan. The rearrangement links TRBV27 to TRBJ2-5, with 7 bases matching TRBD1. Per the germline V gene, CDR1 is MNHEY and CDR2 is SMNVEV (reference sequence). Trimming took 6 bases from V and 2 from J; bases not matched to a gene: 6. The CDR3 sequence is 14 residues long. The CDR3 DNA follows: TGTGCCAGCAGCCGCCGGGACAGACAAGAGACCCAGTACGTC. Amino acid sequence: CASSRRDRQETQYV.

This clonotype was detected many times. The rearrangement links TRBV5-1 to TRBJ2-6, with D possibly matching TRBD2 (5 bases). The CDR3 loop spans 17 amino acids. Per the germline V gene, CDR1 is SGHRS and CDR2 is YFSETQ. Trimming left V 0 bases short and J 0 bases short, with 10 bases between. CDR3 region: CASSLAGSVSGANVLTF. Written as DNA, the CDR3 is TGCGCCAGCAGCTTGGCCGGTAGCGTCTCTGGGGCCAACGTCCTGACTTTC.

The rearrangement links TRBV27 to TRBJ2-7; 10 positions match TRBD2. The V gene's germline CDR1 is MNHEY and CDR2 SMNVEV (reference sequence). The CDR3 is 15 residues long. V shed 4 bases and J 3 bases; nucleotides not matched to a gene: 6. The CDR3 coding sequence is TGTGCCAGCAGTTCACTAGCGGGACTTGTCTACGAGCAGTACTTC. Translation: CASSSLAGLVYEQYF.

This clonotype was seen many times. The chain couples TRBV6-4 to TRBJ2-5; a weak D match, TRBD2 (7 bases). The CDR3 covers 18 residues. V dropped 2 bases and J dropped 5 bases, with 24 bases sitting between them. Germline CDR1 MRHNA, CDR2 SNTAGT. CDR3 sequence reads: CASSDGICRGGLLETQYF. The DNA for the CDR3 is TGTGCCAGCAGTGACGGTATCTGTAGGGGGGGGCTTTTGGAGACCCAGTACTTC.

This clonotype has at least ten counts. J is TRBJ2-7 and V is TRBV28, with 11 bases matching TRBD1. CDR1 is MDHEN and CDR2 is SYDVKM in the germline V gene. Trimming cost V 6 bases and J 5 bases; bases outside gene matches: 9. The CDR3 is made up of 15 amino acids. CDR3 coding DNA: TGTGCCAGCAGCCGCAACCGGGACAGGGGGGACGAGCAGTACTTC. Translation gives CASSRNRDRGDEQYF.

V and J are TRBV28 and TRBJ1-1; no firm D call. The germline V gene encodes CDR1 MDHEN and CDR2 SYDVKM. V lost 0 bases and J 7 bases, leaving 6 bases between the germline ends. This CDR3 is built from 12 residues. The CDR3 region is CASSLWGVEAFF. As DNA, the CDR3 is TGTGCCAGCAGTTTATGGGGAGTTGAAGCTTTCTTT. The complete variable domain, with remaining parts taken from reference TRBV28 and TRBJ1-1, reads DVKVTQSSRYLVKRTGEKVFLECVQDMDHENMFWYRQDPGLGLRLIYFSYDVKMKEKGDIPEGYSVSREKKERFSLILESASTNQTSMYLCASSLWGVEAFFGQGTRLTVV.

This clonotype has a count of ten or more. The genes are TRBV6-1 and TRBJ2-7, with D unclear. Germline CDR1 MNHNS, CDR2 SASEGT. V lost 5 bases and J lost 5, with 19 bases in between. CDR3 size: 15 residues. The CDR3 loop reads CASSRYRGSMDEQYF. The CDR3 DNA reads TGTGCCAGCAGTCGTTACCGTGGCAGTATGGACGAGCAGTACTTC.

This clonotype was picked up many times. This chain's CDR3 is CASRSGRSGQPQHF. For the CDR3, the DNA is TGTGCCAGTCGGTCAGGGCGGAGCGGTCAGCCCCAGCATTTT. This chain connects TRBV6-1 to TRBJ1-5; TRBD1 might be the D (5 bases). V shed 9 bases and J shed 6 bases, with 18 bases lying between them. CDR1 and CDR2 (germline): MNHNS, SASEGT. The CDR3 loop spans 14 amino acids.

This chain uses TRBV12-5 with TRBJ1-1, with D possibly being TRBD1 (5 bases). CDR1 and CDR2 from the germline V gene are LGHNT and FRNRAP. Trimming shortened V by 5 bases and J by 2 bases, and 15 bases separated the two germline ends. The CDR3 sequence is 15 residues long. CDR3 in amino acids: CASGLAGAANTEAFF. The CDR3 DNA follows: TGTGCTAGTGGTCTTGCCGGGGCAGCTAACACTGAAGCTTTCTTT.

This chain uses TRBV30 with TRBJ2-2; D call uncertain. Germline V gene data show CDR1 as GTSNPN and CDR2 as SVGIG (reference sequence). The CDR3 length is 12 residues. The germline V and J ends were trimmed by 1 base and 4 bases, with 4 bases remaining between them. CDR3 region: CAWSGVTGELFF. The CDR3 DNA sequence: TGTGCCTGGAGTGGTGTCACCGGGGAGCTGTTTTTT.

This clonotype was recorded many times. This sequence joins TRBV4-1 and TRBJ1-6; D is unclear. Trimming pared 0 bases from V and 0 bases from J, leaving 9 bases between. The CDR3 is 17 amino acids. CDR1 and CDR2 from the germline V gene are MGHRA and YSYEKL. The CDR3 sequence is CASSQDGESSYNSPLHF. The CDR3 bases are TGCGCCAGCAGCCAAGATGGGGAGAGCTCCTATAATTCACCCCTCCACTTT.

This clonotype was seen repeatedly, ten times or more. The chain combines TRBV20-1 with TRBJ1-5; no firm D call. The germline CDR1 and CDR2 sequences are DFQATT and SNEGSKA (reference sequence). Deletions cut 4 bases from V and 2 bases from J, with 12 bases between. The CDR3 is made up of 14 amino acids. In DNA, the CDR3 is TGCAGTGCTATTGAGGGAGGTGGCAATCAGCCCCAGCATTTT. Translating it yields CSAIEGGGNQPQHF.

This clonotype was counted many times. This rearrangement joins TRBV6-2 or TRBV6-3 to TRBJ2-5; 7 nucleotides align to TRBD1. With 0 bases clipped from V and 5 bases from J, the junction kept 9 bases outside the gene matches. Germline V gives CDR1 MNHEY, CDR2 SVGEGT. The CDR3 contains 16 residues. As DNA, the CDR3 is TGTGCCAGCAGTTACTCGAGAGACAGGGCGGACGAGACCCAGTACTTC. Protein product: CASSYSRDRADETQYF.

This clonotype was recorded at least ten times. V is TRBV4-1 and J is TRBJ1-2; D perhaps matches TRBD1 (5 bases). Trimming stripped 4 bases from V and 8 bases from J, with 20 bases between. Germline values: CDR1 MGHRA, CDR2 YSYEKL. The CDR3 is 15 amino acids. In nucleotides, the CDR3 is TGCGCCAGCAGCCGTACACAGGTAGCGGCCGGAGGCTACACCTTC. This encodes CASSRTQVAAGGYTF.

This clonotype was counted at least ten times. The chain employs TRBV30 and TRBJ1-2; D remains ambiguous. There are 11 residues in the CDR3. CDR1 and CDR2 (germline): GTSNPN, SVGIG (reference sequence). The V gene lost 3 bases and the J gene lost 4 bases, with 6 bases spanning the gap. This CDR3 reads CAWRVTYGYTF. In DNA form, the CDR3 reads TGTGCCTGGAGGGTAACCTATGGCTACACCTTC.

The sample holds many counts of this clonotype. V gene TRBV28 combines with J gene TRBJ1-2, with 7 bases that match TRBD1. Germline-derived CDR1 and CDR2 are MDHEN and SYDVKM. Trimming took 2 bases from V and 6 from J; bases not matched to a gene: 3. This CDR3 contains 13 residues. The CDR3 region is CASSLEGADGYTF. In nucleotides, the CDR3 is TGTGCCAGCAGTTTAGAGGGGGCGGATGGCTACACCTTC.

This clonotype was observed at least ten times. The CDR3 spells CASSLGRLGGGSNQPQHF. CDR3 coding DNA: TGTGCCAGCAGCTTAGGTAGGTTAGGGGGCGGAAGCAATCAGCCCCAGCATTTT. This rearrangement joins TRBV7-9 to TRBJ1-5; the match to TRBD1 covers 7 bases. The CDR3 totals 18 residues. Trimming took 1 base from V and 1 from J; bases not matched to a gene: 10. Germline CDR1 reads SEHNR; CDR2 reads FQNEAQ (reference sequence).